The 25 T cell receptor beta chains given below trace back to one sample, sequenced in a study of cytomegalovirus exposure and HLA in healthy donors. Libraries were prepared by immunoSEQ multiplex PCR; TCRdb keeps only in-frame clonotypes and omits some of them. Of around 140,000 clones listed, roughly 90% are singletons. The sample taken for sequencing was PBMCs. The origin of the receptors is a man younger than 35 in good health and CMV-seropositive.

This clone was counted a single time. This chain uses TRBV19 with TRBJ1-5; no clear D. Germline V gene lookup returns CDR1 LNHDA and CDR2 SQIVND (reference sequence). V lost 2 bases to trimming and J lost 4 bases, with 6 bases between them. The CDR3 has 13 amino acids. CDR3 sequence: CASSITPNQPQHF. The CDR3 coding sequence is TGTGCCAGTAGTATAACACCAAATCAGCCCCAGCATTTT.

The V gene is TRBV27, the J gene TRBJ2-1, with TRBD2 matching over 14 bases. CDR3 length equals 17 residues. Germline V gene data show CDR1 as MNHEY and CDR2 as SMNVEV (reference sequence). V shed 5 bases, J shed 7 bases, and the junction held 10 bases outside the gene matches. The CDR3 DNA reads TGTGCCAGCAGTCCGGCCCCGGGACTAGCGGGAGAGAATGAGCAGTTCTTC. Its translation: CASSPAPGLAGENEQFF.

In its sample, this clone was seen once. The chain recombines TRBV7-2 with TRBJ2-3, with TRBD1 matching over 10 bases. Losses at the gene ends were 5 bases for V and 7 bases for J; bases not matched to a gene: 6. The CDR3 length is 14 residues. Germline lookup yields CDR1 SGHTA and CDR2 FQGNSA. The CDR3 DNA sequence: TGTGCCAGCAGCGCCCGGGACAGGGGAAATACGCAGTATTTT. Amino acid sequence: CASSARDRGNTQYF.

The chain combines TRBV30 with TRBJ1-1; D gene uncertain. Germline assignment: CDR1 GTSNPN and CDR2 SVGIG (reference sequence). V shed 0 bases and J shed 4 bases, with 6 bases lying between them. The CDR3 length is 12 residues. Here the CDR3 reads CAWSVRGTEAFF. Written as DNA, the CDR3 is TGTGCCTGGAGTGTACGGGGCACTGAAGCTTTCTTT.

The rearrangement links TRBV19 to TRBJ1-6; D is perhaps TRBD1 (5 bases). There are 16 residues in the CDR3. V lost 9 bases, J lost 7 bases, and 22 bases lay in between. Germline assignment: CDR1 LNHDA and CDR2 SQIVND (reference sequence). The chain's CDR3 is CASDPPGLTANSPLHF. DNA of the CDR3: TGTGCCAGCGACCCTCCAGGGCTTACGGCGAATTCACCCCTCCACTTT.

The CDR3 reads CASSPRGYNEQFF. The CDR3 DNA is TGTGCCAGTAGTCCCCGAGGTTACAATGAGCAGTTCTTC. The J gene is TRBJ2-1, the V gene TRBV19; D remains ambiguous. V was clipped by 5 bases and J by 4 bases, with 9 bases between them. CDR3 length: 13 amino acids. From germline, CDR1 is LNHDA and CDR2 SQIVND (reference sequence).

The chain is built from TRBV5-1 and TRBJ1-3, with D uncertain. Germline V gene data show CDR1 as SGHRS and CDR2 as YFSETQ. Trimming left V 7 bases short and J 1 base short, with 9 bases between. This CDR3 is 13 amino acids long. The CDR3 loop reads CASGVGSGNTIYF. DNA for the CDR3: TGCGCCAGCGGAGTTGGATCTGGAAACACCATATATTTT.

The V and J genes are TRBV5-1 and TRBJ2-3; 9 nucleotides match TRBD2. Looked up from germline, CDR1 is SGHRS and CDR2 is YFSETQ. CDR3 length: 13 amino acids. The trim removed 9 bases at V and 4 bases at J, leaving 6 bases unmatched. CDR3 in DNA: TGCGCCACCGCGGGGGGGCCCCCAGATACGCAGTATTTT. Translating gives CATAGGPPDTQYF.

Only one count was recorded for this clone. The rearrangement links TRBV7-9 to TRBJ1-2; tentatively, D is TRBD1 (5 bases). Trimming left V 5 bases short and J 6 bases short, with 13 bases between. This CDR3 spans 13 amino acids. Per the germline V gene, CDR1 is SEHNR and CDR2 is FQNEAQ (reference sequence). The CDR3 spells CASSPRGGDGYTF. In DNA form, the CDR3 reads TGTGCCAGCAGCCCCCGGGGGGGGGATGGCTACACCTTC.

The rearrangement uses TRBV2 and TRBJ1-4; tentative D call: TRBD1 (5 bases). The CDR3 has 12 amino acids. CDR1 is SNHLY, CDR2 FYNNEI, per germline. Between the trimmed V and J ends, which lost 2 bases and 7 bases, there was a span of 5 bases. CDR3 DNA: TGTGCCAGCAGTGAAAGGGGTGAAAAACTGTTTTTT. It is translated as CASSERGEKLFF.

The chain links TRBV28 to TRBJ1-1; TRBD1 is a possible D gene (6 bases). The germline gives CDR1 MDHEN, CDR2 SYDVKM. This CDR3 has 13 amino acids. Trimming left V 9 bases short and J 7 bases short, with 18 bases between. Here the CDR3 reads CASTSGTPLEAFF. CDR3 sequence (DNA): TGTGCCAGTACCTCCGGGACACCTCTTGAAGCTTTCTTT.

This clone was found a few times. The chain links TRBV5-6 to TRBJ2-7; 10 positions match TRBD2. The CDR3 consists of 14 residues. Germline assignment: CDR1 SGHDT and CDR2 YYEEEE. J lost 3 bases, V lost 6 bases, and 6 bases had no gene match. The CDR3 nucleotides are TGTGCCAGCACCCGTGCTAGCGGGAGCTACGAGCAGTACTTC. Translated, it gives CASTRASGSYEQYF.

This chain connects TRBV11-2 to TRBJ2-7; TRBD1 matches at 8 bases. The ends lost 3 bases at V and 3 bases at J; junction bases unmatched: 4. The CDR3 covers 14 residues. From germline, CDR1 is SGHAT and CDR2 FQNNGV. The CDR3 DNA follows: TGTGCCAGCAGCTTGCAGGGGGCAGTCTACGAGCAGTACTTC. It translates to CASSLQGAVYEQYF.

This clone was seen a handful of times. The chain is built from TRBV19 and TRBJ1-4; a weak D match, TRBD1 (5 bases). With 2 bases removed from V and 8 bases from J, the gap between germline ends came to 6 bases. CDR1 LNHDA and CDR2 SQIVND come from the germline V gene (reference sequence). The CDR3 spans 12 residues. The CDR3: CASSIRGEKLFF. The CDR3 nucleotides are TGTGCCAGTAGTATACGGGGGGAAAAACTGTTTTTT.

This chain uses TRBV6-5 with TRBJ2-6; D is unresolved. Looked up from germline, CDR1 is MNHEY and CDR2 is SVGAGI. V was cut by 6 bases and J by 2 bases, with 5 bases left in between. There are 13 residues in the CDR3. The CDR3 region has the DNA TGTGCCAGCAGGGCGGCTGGGGCCAACGTCCTGACTTTC. This codes for CASRAAGANVLTF.

The chain uses TRBV19 and TRBJ1-5, with D perhaps matching TRBD1 (6 bases). CDR1 is LNHDA, CDR2 SQIVND, per germline (reference sequence). This CDR3 has 18 residues. With 5 bases removed from V and 0 bases from J, the gap between germline ends came to 20 bases. The CDR3 protein is CASSSRRIAQGSNQPQHF. The CDR3 DNA reads as TGTGCCAGTAGTTCGCGACGAATTGCACAGGGTAGCAATCAGCCCCAGCATTTT.

The rearrangement links TRBV2 to TRBJ2-6, with D possibly being TRBD1 (5 bases). The CDR3 consists of 15 residues. Germline values: CDR1 SNHLY, CDR2 FYNNEI. V was pared by 7 bases and J by 1 base, with 11 bases between. CDR3 sequence reads: CASKGPHSGANVLTF. The CDR3 coding sequence is TGTGCCAGCAAGGGGCCGCATTCTGGGGCCAACGTCCTGACTTTC.

The chain joins TRBV4-2 to TRBJ2-3; a weak D match, TRBD1 (6 bases). Germline-derived CDR1 and CDR2 are LGHNA and YNFKEQ. CDR3 length: 17 residues. Trimming removed 0 bases at V and 1 base at J, with 14 bases between. The CDR3 bases are TGTGCCAGCAGCCAAGAGACGGGACATACGGGCACAGATACGCAGTATTTT. Its protein product is CASSQETGHTGTDTQYF.

This clone has just one count. The chain's CDR3 is CASSPSQGKSAGYTF. CDR3 nucleotides: TGTGCCAGCTCACCCAGTCAGGGGAAAAGCGCTGGCTACACCTTC. The V call is TRBV18, the J call TRBJ1-2; D may be TRBD1 (6 bases). Deletions cut 3 bases from V and 7 bases from J, with 18 bases between. Germline CDR1 is KGHSH and CDR2 is LQKENI. The CDR3 spans 15 residues.

The rearrangement joins TRBV6-1 to TRBJ2-5; TRBD1 matches 7 bases. V was clipped by 5 bases and J by 4 bases; unmatched bases: 7. The CDR3 contains 14 residues. Germline CDR1 and CDR2: MNHNS and SASEGT. The CDR3 sequence: CASSFGTDLETQYF. CDR3 nucleotide sequence: TGTGCCAGCAGTTTCGGGACAGATCTAGAGACCCAGTACTTC.

The chain is built from TRBV30 and TRBJ1-1; D not certain. This CDR3 region has 16 residues. Germline loops: CDR1 GTSNPN, CDR2 SVGIG (reference sequence). V shed 3 bases and J shed 0 bases, with 17 bases lying between them. This CDR3 reads CAWSPSLLILNTEAFF. Written as DNA, the CDR3 is TGTGCCTGGAGCCCCTCCCTCTTAATTTTGAACACTGAAGCTTTCTTT.

The genes are TRBV7-3 and TRBJ2-5, with TRBD1 as a possible D gene (7 bases). The CDR3 has 13 residues. CDR1 and CDR2 from the germline V gene are SGHTA and FQGTGA. V lost 5 bases to trimming and J lost 2 bases, with 9 bases between them. CDR3 residues: CASSPGGQETQYF. The CDR3 coding sequence is TGTGCCAGCAGCCCAGGGGGGCAAGAGACCCAGTACTTC.

This chain links TRBV6-1 with TRBJ2-7; tentative D call: TRBD1 (6 bases). Germline CDR1 MNHNS, CDR2 SASEGT. This CDR3 has 15 amino acids. V was trimmed by 1 base and J by 3 bases, leaving 13 bases between them. In DNA, the CDR3 is TGTGCCAGCAGTGAAGGACCGGGACAACACTACGAGCAGTACTTC. It is translated as CASSEGPGQHYEQYF.

The chain links TRBV5-4 to TRBJ1-2; D may be TRBD1 (6 bases). CDR3 size: 13 residues. Deletions cut 0 bases from V and 8 bases from J, with 11 bases between. Germline loops: CDR1 SGHNT, CDR2 YYREEE (reference sequence). The CDR3 loop is CASSLGQVVGYTF. The DNA of the CDR3 is TGTGCCAGCAGCTTGGGACAGGTGGTGGGCTACACCTTC.

The genes are TRBV6-5 and TRBJ1-1; 9 bases are shared with TRBD1. Trimming took 5 bases from V and 4 from J; bases not matched to a gene: 5. The length of the CDR3 is 14 residues. Germline V CDR1 and CDR2: MNHEY, SVGAGI. CDR3 DNA: TGTGCCAGCAGTAAACAGGGGGCACGCACTGAAGCTTTCTTT. This codes for CASSKQGARTEAFF.